Presented here are 5 T cell receptor beta chains from one specimen sequenced in a study of post-analysis software for immune sequencing data. General observations from the study: Compared with controls, patients had more of about 5 TRBV segments, including TRBV5-6, TRBV5-1 and TRBV20-1.

These receptors' targets are unknown. TCR beta libraries were prepared from cDNA with unique molecular identifiers. TCRdb recomputed calls from the PCR reads with MiXCR, one row per CDR3 protein. The data contain about 460,000 distinct CDR3 sequences, roughly 45% of them singletons. The sample taken for sequencing was blood. These receptors came from a girl between 5 and 17 years old with multiple sclerosis.

The chain combines TRBV20-1 with TRBJ2-1; 7 bases are a match to TRBD2. The CDR3 is 15 amino acids. V lost 0 bases and J lost 6; bases outside the gene matches: 8. CDR1 and CDR2 (germline): DFQATT, SNEGSKA (reference sequence). The CDR3 sequence is CSARDWLAEFNEQFF. CDR3 nucleotide sequence: TGCAGTGCTAGAGATTGGCTAGCGGAGTTCAATGAGCAGTTCTTC.

This clonotype was counted a few times. The CDR3 sequence is CASRHSGSRRGDIQYF. As DNA, the CDR3 is TGTGCCAGCAGACACAGCGGGAGTCGGCGCGGGGACATTCAGTACTTC. V is TRBV6-1 and J is TRBJ2-4; 8 bases match TRBD2. Germline CDR1 reads MNHNS; CDR2 reads SASEGT. The CDR3 totals 16 residues. J gave up 8 bases and V 6 bases, and 15 bases lay outside the gene matches.

The chain carries TRBV3-1 and TRBJ2-4; 10 nucleotides agree with TRBD2. The CDR3 length is 21 residues. V trimming: 0 bases; J trimming: 3 bases; junction bases outside the gene matches: 17. Germline V gene lookup returns CDR1 LGHDT and CDR2 YNNKEL (reference sequence). The CDR3 nucleotides read TGTGCCAGCAGCCAAGAACCTTCCGGACTAGCGGCCCCCCCCCGCAAAAACATTCAGTACTTC. This encodes CASSQEPSGLAAPPRKNIQYF.

This clonotype has more than one count but fewer than ten. The chain links TRBV2 to TRBJ2-1; D is undetermined. The CDR3 is 13 amino acids. V lost 6 bases and J lost 1, with 7 bases in between. CDR1 SNHLY and CDR2 FYNNEI come from the germline V gene. The CDR3 is CASRTRSYNEQFF. The CDR3 DNA is TGTGCCAGCAGGACCCGTTCCTACAATGAGCAGTTCTTC.

V gene TRBV20-1 combines with J gene TRBJ1-4; TRBD1 might be the D (5 bases). Germline-derived CDR1 and CDR2 are DFQATT and SNEGSKA (reference sequence). CDR3 length equals 14 residues. The V and J ends lost 0 bases and 8 bases respectively, with 13 bases between them. CDR3 amino acids: CSAREPAGNEKLFF. The CDR3 DNA sequence: TGCAGTGCTAGAGAGCCCGCAGGGAACGAAAAACTGTTTTTT.